The 19 T cell receptor beta chains below were found in one sample sequenced in a study of CD8+ T cells in alopecia areata (dated by TCRdb to 2016 to 2019). The time point label corresponds to: roughly 24 weeks on oral tofacitinib. The treatment or condition label, read with the paper, signifies: oral pan-JAK inhibitor, 5-10 mg twice daily. Library construction relied on the immunoSEQ multiplex PCR assay. RNA was extracted from all samples and reverse transcribed into cDNA as template for TCR sequencing. TCRdb stores this immuneACCESS table with in-frame sequences only. Part of the clones is absent; in the studies checked, under half of the shortfall reflects unresolved V genes, and no reason is known for the rest. This sample comprises fewer than 110,000 clones, around 84% of them detected only once. 24% of the sample lies in the top ten. Here the sequenced sample was CD8+ T cells sorted from blood, taken at week 24, from a patient treated with tofacitinib. The receptors here all came from a human donor with alopecia areata.

V gene TRBV5-5 combines with J gene TRBJ2-7, with 9 positions matching TRBD2. The CDR3 is 13 amino acids. With 3 bases clipped from V and 5 bases from J, the junction kept 3 bases outside the gene matches. The germline gives CDR1 SGHKS, CDR2 YYEKEE (reference sequence). The CDR3 DNA reads as TGTGCCAGCAGCTCCAGCGGGGGGAACGAGCAGTACTTC. Residues: CASSSSGGNEQYF. Drawing the rest from reference TRBV5-5 and TRBJ2-7, the complete variable domain is DAGVTQSPTHLIKTRGQQVTLRCSPISGHKSVSWYQQVLGQGPQFIFQYYEKEERGRGNFPDRFSARQFPNYSSELNVNALLLGDSALYLCASSSSGGNEQYFGPGTRLTVT.

This clone was counted a few times. V is TRBV4-1 and J is TRBJ2-5, with D unclear. V was cut by 3 bases and J by 3 bases, with 5 bases left in between. Germline lookup yields CDR1 MGHRA and CDR2 YSYEKL. This CDR3 region has 12 residues. The CDR3 here is CASSQAKETQYF. The CDR3 coding sequence is TGCGCCAGCAGCCAGGCGAAAGAGACCCAGTACTTC.

This clone was seen only a few times. V and J are TRBV23-1 and TRBJ2-4; D possibly corresponds to TRBD2 (5 bases). TRBV23-1 is an ORF, and what it does is uncertain. Trimming cost V 5 bases and J 0 bases, with 14 bases left between them. CDR3 size: 16 residues. Here the CDR3 DNA reads TGCGCCAGCAGTTGTAGACGGGAACTAGCCAAAAACATTCAGTACTTC. Its protein product is CASSCRRELAKNIQYF.

About this clone: Other DNA sequences in the same sample also yield this CDR3. The rearrangement links TRBV9 to TRBJ2-3; 8 bases match TRBD2. The CDR3 has 18 amino acids. Germline lookup yields CDR1 SGDLS and CDR2 YYNGEE. With 2 bases clipped from V and 0 bases from J, the junction kept 11 bases outside the gene matches. As DNA, the CDR3 is TGTGCCAGCAGCGTTTCCCTCCCGGGACTAGAGAGCACAGATACGCAGTATTTT. Encoded protein: CASSVSLPGLESTDTQYF. Full variable domain (rest looked up from reference TRBV9 and TRBJ2-3): DSGVTQTPKHLITATGQRVTLRCSPRSGDLSVYWYQQSLDQGLQFLIQYYNGEERAKGNILERFSAQQFPDLHSELNLSSLELGDSALYFCASSVSLPGLESTDTQYFGPGTRLTVL.

The rearrangement uses TRBV6-5 and TRBJ2-5, with TRBD1 matching 7 bases. The CDR3 is made up of 14 amino acids. Germline V gene data show CDR1 as MNHEY and CDR2 as SVGAGI. The ends lost 7 bases at V and 3 bases at J; junction bases unmatched: 8. The DNA for the CDR3 is TGTGCCAGCAATCAATGGACAGGAGAAGAGACCCAGTACTTC. This gives the protein CASNQWTGEETQYF.

This rearrangement joins TRBV27 to TRBJ2-5, with TRBD2 matching over 11 bases. CDR3 length equals 15 residues. Per germline, CDR1 MNHEY and CDR2 SMNVEV (reference sequence). V was pared by 3 bases and J by 5 bases, with 5 bases of the junction left unmatched. As DNA, the CDR3 is TGTGCCAGCAGTTTTTCTAGCGGGGGGATGGAGACCCAGTACTTC. Residues: CASSFSSGGMETQYF.

This chain connects TRBV5-1 to TRBJ2-6; the D is unclear. CDR1 is SGHRS, CDR2 YFSETQ, per germline. V was cut by 0 bases and J by 0 bases, with 13 bases left in between. The CDR3 covers 18 residues. The CDR3 coding sequence is TGCGCCAGCAGCTTGGGAGGCAGCCTTTTCTCTGGGGCCAACGTCCTGACTTTC. This sequence encodes CASSLGGSLFSGANVLTF.

This rearrangement joins TRBV5-6 to TRBJ2-1; D remains unclear. Deletions cut 2 bases from V and 0 bases from J, with 9 bases between. CDR1 is SGHDT and CDR2 is YYEEEE in the germline V gene. The CDR3 length is 15 residues. CDR3 in amino acids: CASSFSLTSYNEQFF. As DNA, the CDR3 is TGTGCCAGCAGCTTTTCTCTAACCTCCTACAATGAGCAGTTCTTC.

The rearrangement links TRBV27 to TRBJ1-2; D unresolved. Germline V gene sequence: CDR1 MNHEY, CDR2 SMNVEV (reference sequence). Trimming removed 6 bases from V and 2 bases from J, with 10 bases in between. The CDR3 contains 13 residues. CDR3 nucleotide sequence: TGTGCCAGCAGGGGTGGGCGGAACTATGGCTACACCTTC. Encoded protein: CASRGGRNYGYTF.

V and J are TRBV7-2 and TRBJ2-2, with 8 bases that match TRBD2. V was pared by 3 bases and J by 3 bases, with 6 bases of the junction left unmatched. The CDR3 runs to 16 residues. CDR1 and CDR2 from the germline V gene are SGHTA and FQGNSA. DNA of the CDR3: TGTGCCAGCAGCTTTACACTCGGGAGGGACACCGGGGAGCTGTTTTTT. Residues: CASSFTLGRDTGELFF. The variable domain in full, completed from reference TRBV7-2 and TRBJ2-2, reads GAGVSQSPSNKVTEKGKDVELRCDPISGHTALYWYRQSLGQGLEFLIYFQGNSAPDKSGLPSDRFSAERTGGSVSTLTIQRTQQEDSAVYLCASSFTLGRDTGELFFGEGSRLTVL.

This chain joins TRBV7-9 and TRBJ2-5; no definite D call. Near its end, the DNA agrees better with TRBJ2-7, so the J call may be wrong. This CDR3 comprises 12 residues. CDR1 and CDR2 from the germline V gene are SEHNR and FQNEAQ (reference sequence). The chain's CDR3 is CASSTADYEQYF. The DNA for the CDR3 is TGTGCCAGCAGCACAGCCGACTACGAGCAGTACTTC.

This chain joins TRBV6-5 and TRBJ2-5, with D unresolved. Germline lookup yields CDR1 MNHEY and CDR2 SVGAGI. This CDR3 is 15 amino acids long. V was pared by 0 bases and J by 5 bases, with 13 bases between. CDR3 region: CASSYSPRVTETQYF. CDR3 nucleotides: TGTGCCAGCAGTTACTCGCCCCGGGTCACGGAGACCCAGTACTTC.

V gene TRBV7-9 combines with J gene TRBJ2-5, with 8 bases fitting TRBD1. V shed 3 bases and J 5 bases; nucleotides not matched to a gene: 11. The CDR3 consists of 16 residues. The V gene's germline CDR1 is SEHNR and CDR2 FQNEAQ (reference sequence). The CDR3 spells CASSFNSGGAGETQYF. DNA for the CDR3: TGTGCCAGCAGCTTCAATTCAGGGGGCGCGGGCGAGACCCAGTACTTC.

The chain has TRBV4-1 and TRBJ1-1; D call uncertain. Trimming stripped 3 bases from V and 0 bases from J, with 5 bases between. Germline V gene lookup returns CDR1 MGHRA and CDR2 YSYEKL. The CDR3 covers 13 residues. The CDR3 region is CASSQGVNTEAFF. For the CDR3, the DNA is TGCGCCAGCAGCCAGGGTGTGAACACTGAAGCTTTCTTT.

The V and J genes are TRBV27 and TRBJ1-2; weak D call: TRBD1 (5 bases). CDR1 MNHEY and CDR2 SMNVEV come from the germline V gene (reference sequence). This CDR3 has 14 residues. V lost 7 bases to trimming and J lost 5 bases, with 17 bases between them. The CDR3 region has the DNA TGTGCCAGCACCTCCTCGCTGGGGCCATATGGCTACACCTTC. Translating it yields CASTSSLGPYGYTF.

The chain combines TRBV4-3 with TRBJ2-3, with 7 bases fitting TRBD1. Germline loops: CDR1 LGHNA, CDR2 YSLEER. This CDR3 has 14 residues. The trim removed 2 bases at V and 4 bases at J, leaving 3 bases unmatched. In DNA, the CDR3 is TGCGCCAGCAGCCAAAAAACAGGGGCAGATACGCAGTATTTT. This sequence encodes CASSQKTGADTQYF.

In the case of this clone: Other DNA sequences of this sample code for an identical CDR3. V usage is TRBV29-1 and J usage is TRBJ1-2; D remains unclear. Trimming pared 2 bases from V and 10 bases from J, leaving 8 bases between. The CDR3 totals 10 residues. The germline gives CDR1 SQVTM, CDR2 ANQGSEA. The DNA of the CDR3 is TGCAGCGTTGAAAGCCCTCTCTACACCTTC. The encoded protein is CSVESPLYTF.

The chain has TRBV7-9 and TRBJ2-7; D is uncertain. V was shortened by 4 bases and J by 4 bases, with 8 bases between the two germline ends. In germline, CDR1 is SEHNR, CDR2 FQNEAQ (reference sequence). The CDR3 runs 12 residues. CDR3 residues: CASSSDRYEQYF. CDR3 coding DNA: TGTGCCAGCAGCTCGGATCGTTACGAGCAGTACTTC.

V gene TRBV18 combines with J gene TRBJ2-5, with 8 positions matching TRBD1. The DNA end favors TRBJ2-7, so the J call may be wrong. The CDR3 sequence is 16 residues long. Looked up from germline, CDR1 is KGHSH and CDR2 is LQKENI. The CDR3 sequence: CASSRTPSGGAYEQYF. The CDR3 DNA follows: TGTGCCAGCTCACGCACCCCCTCAGGGGGCGCGTACGAGCAGTACTTC.